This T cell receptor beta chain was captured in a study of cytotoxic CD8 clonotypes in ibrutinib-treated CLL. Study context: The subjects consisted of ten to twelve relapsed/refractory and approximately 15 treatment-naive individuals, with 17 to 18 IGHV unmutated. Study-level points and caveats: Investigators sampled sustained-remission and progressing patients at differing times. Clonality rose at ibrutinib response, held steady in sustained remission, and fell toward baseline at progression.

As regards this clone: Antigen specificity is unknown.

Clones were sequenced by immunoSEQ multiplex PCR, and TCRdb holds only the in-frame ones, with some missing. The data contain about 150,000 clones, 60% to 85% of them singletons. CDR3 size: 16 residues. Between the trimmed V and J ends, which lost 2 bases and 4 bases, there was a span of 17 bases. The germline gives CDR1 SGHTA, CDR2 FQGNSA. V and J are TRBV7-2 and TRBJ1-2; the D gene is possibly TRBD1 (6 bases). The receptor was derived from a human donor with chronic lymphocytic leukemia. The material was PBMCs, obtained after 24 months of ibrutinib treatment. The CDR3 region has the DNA TGTGCCAGCAGCTTAAGGGGGGGACAACCGGGCTATGGCTACACCTTC. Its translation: CASSLRGGQPGYGYTF.